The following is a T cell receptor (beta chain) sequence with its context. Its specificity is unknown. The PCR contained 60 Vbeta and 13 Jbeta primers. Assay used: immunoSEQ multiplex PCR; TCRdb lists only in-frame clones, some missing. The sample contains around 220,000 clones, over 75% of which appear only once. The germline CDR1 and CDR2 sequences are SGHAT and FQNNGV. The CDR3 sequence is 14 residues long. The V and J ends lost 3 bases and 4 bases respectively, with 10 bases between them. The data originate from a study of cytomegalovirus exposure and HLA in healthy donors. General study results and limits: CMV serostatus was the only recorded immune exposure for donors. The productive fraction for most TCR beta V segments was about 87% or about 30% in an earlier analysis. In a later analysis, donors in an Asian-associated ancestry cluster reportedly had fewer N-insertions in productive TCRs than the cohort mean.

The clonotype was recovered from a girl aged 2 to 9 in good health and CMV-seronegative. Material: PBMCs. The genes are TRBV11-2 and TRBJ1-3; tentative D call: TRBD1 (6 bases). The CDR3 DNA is TGTGCCAGCAGCTTGGCGGGGGCCGGAAACACCATATATTTT. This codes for CASSLAGAGNTIYF.